This T cell receptor beta chain was obtained from a study of cytomegalovirus exposure and HLA in healthy donors. The PCR employed 60 Vbeta primers together with 13 Jbeta primers. Assay used: immunoSEQ multiplex PCR; TCRdb lists only in-frame clones, some missing. Among about 200,000 clones listed, 65% to 90% were seen once. Trimming pared 4 bases from V and 5 bases from J, leaving 19 bases between. Germline V gene sequence: CDR1 SGHRS, CDR2 YFSETQ. This CDR3 contains 16 residues. The chain couples TRBV5-1 to TRBJ2-1; a possible D gene is TRBD2 (5 bases). This clonotype was sampled from a woman between 45 and 60 years old in good health and CMV-seronegative. Source material: PBMCs. CDR3 bases: TGCGCCAGCAGCCTCCCCGCCCCCAGCGGCGACAATGAGCAGTTCTTC. It is translated as CASSLPAPSGDNEQFF. The full variable domain, rest sourced from reference TRBV5-1 and TRBJ2-1, is KAGVTQTPRYLIKTRGQQVTLSCSPISGHRSVSWYQQTPGQGLQFLFEYFSETQRNKGNFPGRFSGRQFSNSRSEMNVSTLELGDSALYLCASSLPAPSGDNEQFFGPGTRLTVL.